The clone carrying this T cell receptor (beta chain) was seen only once. What it recognizes is unknown. The data were taken from a study of T cells after posttransplantation cyclophosphamide. Sequencing was performed with immunoSEQ multiplex PCR; in TCRdb, only in-frame clones are kept and a portion is missing. This table holds tens of thousands of clones, 86% found once. CDR1 is SGHDT and CDR2 is YYEEEE in the germline V gene. The V gene end was trimmed by 2 bases and the J gene end by 5 bases; junction bases not matched to a gene: 13. The CDR3 has 17 amino acids. Whole-study findings and limits: Recipient CMV seropositivity and CMV reactivation strongly tracked TRB clonality.

Sequencing was carried out using PBMCs. V and J are TRBV5-6 and TRBJ2-5, with TRBD1 matching over 9 bases. The clonotype comes from a man aged 50 or older. Here the CDR3 DNA reads TGTGCCAGCAGCTTAATCGCCGGGACAGGGATGGGGGAGACCCAGTACTTC. This gives the protein CASSLIAGTGMGETQYF.